The 30 T cell receptor beta chains listed next were all sequenced from one sample in a study of T cells in Graves' hyperthyroidism and ophthalmopathy. TCR beta CDR3 region amplification was performed from RNA transcripts. In the first-round RT-PCR of the TCR CDR3, the HTBI primer set was used. TCRdb analysed the multiplex PCR reads with MiXCR anew, one entry per CDR3 protein. The data hold fewer than 900,000 distinct CDR3 sequences, with 18% observed a single time. Material: blood. Receptors were obtained from a woman aged 45-65 years with Graves' hyperthyroidism that later progressed to Graves' ophthalmopathy.

This clonotype came up a few times. V usage is TRBV5-1 and J usage is TRBJ2-2, with D possibly called TRBD1 or TRBD2 (5 bases each). The CDR3 contains 16 residues. Germline V gives CDR1 SGHRS, CDR2 YFSETQ. V gave up 1 base and J gave up 3 bases, with 13 bases separating them. In DNA form, the CDR3 reads TGCGCCAGCAGCTTGCTTGGGGGAATAGACACCGGGGAGCTGTTTTTT. Translated, it gives CASSLLGGIDTGELFF.

The V and J genes are TRBV19 and TRBJ1-3; D is unclear. The germline V and J ends were trimmed by 5 bases and 0 bases, with 8 bases remaining between them. Germline V CDR1 and CDR2: LNHDA, SQIVND (reference sequence). The CDR3 loop spans 14 amino acids. DNA for the CDR3: TGTGCCAGTAGTCCGGAGGTCTCTGGAAACACCATATATTTT. This sequence encodes CASSPEVSGNTIYF.

With respect to this clonotype: No conserved phenylalanine or tryptophan ends this CDR3, so it is likely a read error. This chain connects TRBV6-2 or TRBV6-3 to TRBJ1-4, with D perhaps TRBD1 (6 bases). Trimming stripped 4 bases from V and 7 bases from J, with 10 bases between. The germline CDR1 and CDR2 sequences are MNHEY and SVGEGT. There are 13 residues in the CDR3. CDR3 in DNA: TGTGCCAGCAGTTTAGGACAGAGTGAAAAACTGTTTTCT. Translation: CASSLGQSEKLFS.

This chain connects TRBV5-1 to TRBJ1-4; D remains ambiguous. The CDR3 is 18 residues long. The germline V gene encodes CDR1 SGHRS and CDR2 YFSETQ. Trimming pared 4 bases from V and 0 bases from J, leaving 19 bases between. CDR3 protein: CASSLRNSKLPTNEKLFF. CDR3 bases: TGCGCCAGCAGCCTTAGGAACAGCAAGCTACCAACTAATGAAAAACTGTTTTTT.

This clonotype has a handful of counts. The rearrangement links TRBV7-6 to TRBJ2-1; possible D gene TRBD2, 7 bases. Trimming pared 3 bases from V and 8 bases from J, leaving 14 bases between. Germline lookup yields CDR1 SGHVS and CDR2 FNYEAQ. The CDR3 is made up of 14 amino acids. CDR3 region: CASSLPGGIDEQFF. The CDR3 nucleotides are TGTGCCAGCAGCTTGCCGGGGGGCATCGATGAGCAGTTCTTC.

This clonotype was seen a handful of times. This rearrangement joins TRBV5-1 to TRBJ1-6, with a weak D call TRBD1 (6 bases). Trimming removed 0 bases at V and 0 bases at J, with 16 bases between. This CDR3 spans 19 amino acids. Germline loops: CDR1 SGHRS, CDR2 YFSETQ. The CDR3, as DNA: TGCGCCAGCAGCTTGGCCTCGGGCAGGGGAGGCTCCTATAATTCACCCCTCCACTTT. Protein: CASSLASGRGGSYNSPLHF.

In its sample, this clonotype was seen a few times. V is TRBV12-3 or TRBV12-4 and J is TRBJ1-5; no clear D. The CDR3 length is 14 residues. V was cut by 3 bases and J by 2 bases, with 8 bases left in between. CDR3 nucleotide sequence: TGTGCCAGCAGTTTTGGGAACCGCAATCAGCCCCAGCATTTT. It is translated as CASSFGNRNQPQHF.

This clonotype has only a few counts. The rearrangement links TRBV29-1 to TRBJ1-1, with D uncertain. The ends were cut back, 6 bases at V and 4 bases at J, with 12 bases in the middle. The CDR3 spans 12 residues. The germline V gene has CDR1 SQVTM and CDR2 ANQGSEA. Here the CDR3 reads CSVSLGGTEAFF. The CDR3 coding sequence is TGCAGCGTCAGTCTCGGAGGCACTGAAGCTTTCTTT.

This clonotype occurred many times. CDR3 protein: CASSVLTGTTDTQYF. The CDR3 nucleotides read TGCGCCAGCAGTGTTTTGACAGGGACCACAGATACGCAGTATTTT. This chain connects TRBV5-1 to TRBJ2-3, with 7 bases identical to TRBD1. The ends lost 5 bases at V and 2 bases at J; junction bases unmatched: 8. In germline, CDR1 is SGHRS, CDR2 YFSETQ. The CDR3 has 15 residues. Together with reference TRBV5-1 and TRBJ2-3, the CDR3 gives the full variable domain: KAGVTQTPRYLIKTRGQQVTLSCSPISGHRSVSWYQQTPGQGLQFLFEYFSETQRNKGNFPGRFSGRQFSNSRSEMNVSTLELGDSALYLCASSVLTGTTDTQYFGPGTRLTVL.

This clonotype was observed many times. The chain couples TRBV29-1 to TRBJ2-3, with 10 positions matching TRBD2. The length of the CDR3 is 16 residues. The germline V gene encodes CDR1 SQVTM and CDR2 ANQGSEA. With V trimmed by 2 bases and J by 5 bases, 10 bases remained unmatched. CDR3 in amino acids: CSVEPPAGGVEDTQYF. In DNA, the CDR3 is TGCAGCGTTGAACCCCCAGCGGGGGGGGTTGAAGATACGCAGTATTTT.

The chain recombines TRBV19 with TRBJ2-3; 7 bases fit TRBD1. The CDR3 totals 14 residues. Per the germline V gene, CDR1 is LNHDA and CDR2 is SQIVND (reference sequence). Losses at the gene ends were 5 bases for V and 3 bases for J; bases not matched to a gene: 5. Here the CDR3 DNA reads TGTGCCAGTAGTGACGACAGGGCGACAGATACGCAGTATTTT. Translated: CASSDDRATDTQYF.

This clonotype was observed at least ten times. The chain is built from TRBV12-3 or TRBV12-4 and TRBJ2-7; 10 nucleotides match TRBD2. This CDR3 is 15 amino acids long. Trimming at V came to 2 bases and at J to 4 bases, leaving 5 bases not matched to a gene. The CDR3 region is CASSLRLAGVYEQYF. The CDR3 coding sequence is TGTGCCAGCAGTTTACGTCTAGCGGGGGTTTACGAGCAGTACTTC.

This clonotype has a count of ten or more. The genes are TRBV7-6 and TRBJ2-7, with D possibly being TRBD1 (6 bases). Germline V gene data show CDR1 as SGHVS and CDR2 as FNYEAQ. Trimming stripped 5 bases from V and 0 bases from J, with 11 bases between. The CDR3 has 14 amino acids. CDR3 in amino acids: CASSQTGISYEQYF. Here the CDR3 DNA reads TGTGCCAGCAGCCAGACAGGTATCTCCTACGAGCAGTACTTC.

Ten or more counts support this clonotype. The chain carries TRBV12-3 or TRBV12-4 and TRBJ2-1; maybe TRBD1 (6 bases). The CDR3 covers 16 residues. Trimming cost V 5 bases and J 3 bases, with 17 bases left between them. Here the CDR3 DNA reads TGTGCCAGCAGTCCCAGGGGTGGGACCAACTACAATGAGCAGTTCTTC. Translating it yields CASSPRGGTNYNEQFF.

Comment on this clonotype: A junction boundary mismatches the germline segment, possibly from a read error. The chain employs TRBV5-1 and TRBJ2-3; the D gene could be TRBD1 or TRBD2 (5 bases each). The germline V gene encodes CDR1 SGHRS and CDR2 YFSETQ. This CDR3 has 14 amino acids. The CDR3 spells CARSSPGTQDTQYF. Written as DNA, the CDR3 is TGCGCCAGGAGCTCGCCCGGGACGCAAGATACGCAGTATTTT.

The table lists this clonotype with a few counts. The V gene is TRBV9, the J gene TRBJ2-3, with D maybe TRBD2 (6 bases). CDR1 and CDR2 from the germline V gene are SGDLS and YYNGEE. Trimming removed 3 bases at V and 10 bases at J, with 18 bases between. The CDR3 is 14 amino acids. The CDR3 sequence: CASSAPAEGGSQYF. The CDR3 DNA reads TGTGCCAGCAGCGCCCCGGCTGAGGGAGGTTCGCAGTATTTT.

The chain employs TRBV6-1 and TRBJ1-3, with D maybe TRBD1 (5 bases). Deletions cut 1 base from V and 0 bases from J, with 7 bases between. The CDR3 has 15 amino acids. Germline V lookup: CDR1 MNHNS, CDR2 SASEGT. This chain's CDR3 is CASSEGRGSGNTIYF. The CDR3 DNA is TGTGCCAGCAGTGAAGGAAGGGGCTCTGGAAACACCATATATTTT.

This clonotype was seen a few times. V usage is TRBV5-5 and J usage is TRBJ1-3, with D hard to call. V was pared by 4 bases and J by 8 bases, with 13 bases between. The CDR3 runs to 13 residues. Germline CDR1 SGHKS, CDR2 YYEKEE (reference sequence). The CDR3 DNA sequence: TGTGCCAGCAGCCTTGGACGTTTGGACACCATATATTTT. Its translation is CASSLGRLDTIYF.

The chain joins TRBV20-1 to TRBJ1-2, with 11 bases that match TRBD1. Trimming removed 5 bases from V and 2 bases from J; junction bases left unmatched: 4. The germline CDR1 and CDR2 sequences are DFQATT and SNEGSKA (reference sequence). The CDR3 has 14 residues. DNA for the CDR3: TGCAGTGCTGGGGACAGGGGGAGGAACTATGGCTACACCTTC. Amino acids: CSAGDRGRNYGYTF.

This clonotype was observed a few times. This chain joins TRBV6-9 and TRBJ2-7; TRBD2 aligns across 12 bases. CDR3 length equals 16 residues. The V and J ends lost 3 bases and 1 base, in that order; junction bases with no gene match: 4. Germline lookup yields CDR1 MNHGY and CDR2 SVAAGI. The CDR3, as DNA: TGTGCCAGCAGTTACAAGACTAGCGGGGGATCCTACGAGCAGTACTTC. Protein: CASSYKTSGGSYEQYF.

The rearrangement uses TRBV19 and TRBJ1-1; D gene unclear. The CDR3 is 13 residues long. V shed 5 bases and J shed 4 bases, with 11 bases lying between them. The germline V gene has CDR1 LNHDA and CDR2 SQIVND (reference sequence). CDR3 amino acids: CASSAKLGTEAFF. The CDR3 nucleotides are TGTGCCAGTAGTGCGAAACTGGGCACTGAAGCTTTCTTT.

The chain is built from TRBV2 and TRBJ1-6; D unresolved. The V and J ends lost 4 bases and 7 bases respectively, with 8 bases between them. This CDR3 region has 13 residues. Looked up from germline, CDR1 is SNHLY and CDR2 is FYNNEI. In nucleotides, the CDR3 is TGTGCCAGCAGTGCCGCATGGAATTCACCCCTCCACTTT. Its translation is CASSAAWNSPLHF.

In its sample, this clonotype was seen a few times. V is TRBV7-9 and J is TRBJ2-5; the D gene is possibly TRBD2 (6 bases). The V and J ends lost 1 base and 1 base respectively, with 13 bases between them. The CDR3 loop spans 16 amino acids. Per the germline V gene, CDR1 is SEHNR and CDR2 is FQNEAQ (reference sequence). In nucleotides, the CDR3 is TGTGCCAGCAGCTTAGAGGTGCGGGGCCCCCAAGAGACCCAGTACTTC. Its protein is CASSLEVRGPQETQYF. Looking up the rest from reference TRBV7-9 and TRBJ2-5 gives the full variable domain: DTGVSQNPRHKITKRGQNVTFRCDPISEHNRLYWYRQTLGQGPEFLTYFQNEAQLEKSRLLSDRFSAERPKGSFSTLEIQRTEQGDSAMYLCASSLEVRGPQETQYFGPGTRLLVL.

This clonotype was picked up many times. J is TRBJ1-1 and V is TRBV30; 9 nucleotides line up with TRBD1. The V segment lost 2 bases and the J segment 3 bases; nucleotides outside the gene matches: 7. The CDR3 spans 15 residues. Germline V gene lookup returns CDR1 GTSNPN and CDR2 SVGIG (reference sequence). The CDR3 here is CAWSPPGTGHTEAFF. The CDR3 DNA sequence: TGTGCCTGGAGTCCTCCTGGGACAGGGCACACTGAAGCTTTCTTT.

This clonotype was seen at least ten times. J is TRBJ1-6 and V is TRBV6-1; D is uncertain. The CDR3 runs to 14 residues. Trimming removed 5 bases from V and 7 bases from J, with 12 bases in between. CDR1 is MNHNS and CDR2 is SASEGT in the germline V gene. The DNA for the CDR3 is TGTGCCAGCAGTTTAGAGAGCGGCAATTCACCCCTCCACTTT. Its protein product is CASSLESGNSPLHF.

This clonotype was recorded at least ten times. This chain connects TRBV11-3 to TRBJ2-7; 15 nucleotides line up with TRBD2. Looked up from germline, CDR1 is SGHNT and CDR2 is YENEEA. Trimming at V came to 4 bases and at J to 13 bases, leaving 5 bases not matched to a gene. The CDR3 covers 13 residues. The CDR3 nucleotides are TGTGCCAGCAGCTCCGGGACTAGCGGGAGGCTTTACTTC. As protein: CASSSGTSGRLYF.

Worth noting for this clonotype: Its ends do not fully match the called genes, so a read error is possible. V is TRBV12-5 and J is TRBJ1-4; D may be TRBD1 (5 bases). Germline CDR1 is LGHNT and CDR2 is FRNRAP. The CDR3 has 13 residues. DNA for the CDR3: TGTGCTGGTGGTGGGACGGAGAATGAAAAACTGTTTTTT. Translation: CAGGGTENEKLFF.

This clonotype was detected ten times or more. In DNA, the CDR3 is TGCGCCAGCAGTGAGTCGGTCGGCGGCTACACCTTC. It encodes CASSESVGGYTF. This chain connects TRBV10-2 to TRBJ1-2; no clear D gene. V was pared by 0 bases and J by 8 bases, with 7 bases between. The CDR3 consists of 12 residues. Per germline, CDR1 WSHSY and CDR2 SAAADI.

This rearrangement joins TRBV6-1 to TRBJ1-1; D gene ambiguous. V lost 6 bases and J lost 1, with 12 bases in between. The CDR3 spans 14 residues. Germline V gene data show CDR1 as MNHNS and CDR2 as SASEGT. Written as DNA, the CDR3 is TGTGCCAGCAGCAAACTGGAGACGAACACTGAAGCTTTCTTT. Translation gives CASSKLETNTEAFF.

This clonotype was recorded many times. The chain uses TRBV5-1 and TRBJ2-3; 8 bases line up with TRBD1. CDR3 length equals 15 residues. Per the germline V gene, CDR1 is SGHRS and CDR2 is YFSETQ. The J segment lost 4 bases and the V segment lost 3 bases, leaving 7 bases of the junction unmatched. CDR3 DNA sequence: TGCGCCAGCAGCTGGGACAGGCCTGTGCCAGATACGCAGTATTTT. This gives the protein CASSWDRPVPDTQYF.